Listed below are T cell receptor beta chains from one sample, sequenced in a study of cytomegalovirus exposure and HLA in healthy donors. Sequencing was performed with immunoSEQ multiplex PCR; in TCRdb, only in-frame clones are kept and a portion is missing. Of 100,000 to 150,000 clones listed, 83% are singletons. The specimen was PBMCs. These receptors came from a woman in her forties in good health and CMV-seropositive. Each CDR3 is given with its conserved first and last residue. The D gene is left open where the match is weak. Clone size is given for some rows only: seen once, a few or many times, or a class if the clone is expanded.

j_call | cdr3_length | d_call | v_call | clone_size | cdr3_nt | cdr3_aa
TRBJ2-6 | 16 | TRBD1 | TRBV7-3 | . | TGTGCCAGCAGCTCTGGACAGGGCTCTGGGGCCAACGTCCTGACTTTC | CASSSGQGSGANVLTF
TRBJ2-5 | 13 | . | TRBV9 | . | TGTGCCAGCAGCGAGGGGGAGGGGGAGACCCAGTACTTC | CASSEGEGETQYF
TRBJ2-1 | 15 | . | TRBV5-6 | . | TGTGCCAGCAGCCCCCGACTAAGGAGAAACAATGAGCAGTTCTTC | CASSPRLRRNNEQFF
TRBJ1-5 | 14 | TRBD1 | TRBV12-5 | . | TGTGCTAGTGCCGCTACAGGGGTGGGGCAGCCCCAGCATTTT | CASAATGVGQPQHF
TRBJ2-7 | 16 | . | TRBV10-2 | . | TGCGCCAGCAGTGAGTCGTCAGGGAAGGGCTCCTACGAGCAGTACTTC | CASSESSGKGSYEQYF
TRBJ1-2 | 14 | TRBD1 | TRBV7-2 | . | TGTGCCAGCAGCTTCGACAGGGCCGGCTATGGCTACACCTTC | CASSFDRAGYGYTF
TRBJ2-5 | 14 | TRBD2 | TRBV7-6 | few | TGTGCCAGCAGATTTAGCGGGAGGGCCGAGACCCAGTACTTC | CASRFSGRAETQYF
TRBJ2-7 | 12 | . | TRBV7-6 | . | TGTGCCAGCAGCTTCCAGGGTGACGAGCAGTACTTC | CASSFQGDEQYF
TRBJ2-7 | 15 | . | TRBV9 | . | TGTGCCAGCAGCGTAGATTCAGGTGTAACCTACGAGCAGTACTTC | CASSVDSGVTYEQYF
TRBJ1-3 | 14 | . | TRBV13 | . | TGTGCCAGCAGCCCCGGACATACTGGAAACACCATATATTTT | CASSPGHTGNTIYF
TRBJ2-7 | 11 | . | TRBV5-6 | once | TGTGCCAGCAGCTTGGTGGGCGAGCAGTACTTC | CASSLVGEQYF
TRBJ2-5 | 17 | TRBD2 | TRBV10-3 | . | TGTGCCATCGGGGGTCCATCGGGAGGGCGCGATCAAGAGACCCAGTACTTC | CAIGGPSGGRDQETQYF
TRBJ2-7 | 15 | TRBD1 | TRBV28 | . | TGTGCCAGCAGTTACCCCGACAGGGACTCCTACGAGCAGTACTTC | CASSYPDRDSYEQYF
TRBJ1-2 | 13 | . | TRBV6-5 | . | TGTGCCAGCAGCGCCCAGGGGTTCTATGGCTACACCTTC | CASSAQGFYGYTF
TRBJ2-1 | 16 | . | TRBV19 | . | TGTGCCAGTAGGCCCCTGGGACTGTCAGCCTACAATGAGCAGTTCTTC | CASRPLGLSAYNEQFF
TRBJ2-1 | 18 | TRBD1 | TRBV11-2 | . | TGTGCCAGCAGCTTACGCCTCGGACAGGGGGCGTTAAGACCTGAGCAGTTCTTC | CASSLRLGQGALRPEQFF
TRBJ2-5 | 14 | . | TRBV2 | . | TGTGCCAGCAGTCCGAGGGCACGCCAAGAGACCCAGTACTTC | CASSPRARQETQYF
TRBJ2-7 | 15 | TRBD2 | TRBV4-3 | . | TGCGCCAGCAGCCAAGATTGGCTAGCGGGCTACGAGCAGTACTTC | CASSQDWLAGYEQYF
TRBJ1-1 | 16 | . | TRBV4-3 | . | TGCGCCAGCAGCGGGCGGACAGATGACTATAACACTGAAGCTTTCTTT | CASSGRTDDYNTEAFF
TRBJ2-1 | 15 | TRBD2 | TRBV6-6 | . | TGTGCCAGCAGTTCCGGACTAGCGCACTACAATGAGCAGTTCTTC | CASSSGLAHYNEQFF
TRBJ2-3 | 15 | TRBD1 | TRBV5-1 | . | TGCGCCAGCAGGAGGCAGGGGGAACGCACAGATACGCAGTATTTT | CASRRQGERTDTQYF
TRBJ2-7 | 13 | . | TRBV6-5 | . | TGTGCCAGCACTCGGGGACTTTTCTACGAGCAGTACTTC | CASTRGLFYEQYF
TRBJ1-6 | 12 | . | TRBV10-3 | . | TGTGCCATCCAAGCAGGGGATTCACCCCTCCACTTT | CAIQAGDSPLHF
TRBJ1-2 | 14 | . | TRBV7-6 | few | TGTGCCAGCAGCTTACAAGGGGTTGACTATGGCTACACCTTC | CASSLQGVDYGYTF
TRBJ2-3 | 14 | TRBD2 | TRBV7-2 | . | TGTGCCAGCAGCCCAACTAGCGGGAGGGTAACGCAGTATTTT | CASSPTSGRVTQYF
TRBJ1-5 | 14 | TRBD1 | TRBV2 | . | TGTGCCAGCAAAAATGACAGGGTAAATCAGCCCCAGCATTTT | CASKNDRVNQPQHF
TRBJ1-3 | 13 | . | TRBV29-1 | . | TGCAGCGTTGAGCGGGGCTCTGGAAACACCATATATTTT | CSVERGSGNTIYF
TRBJ2-7 | 15 | TRBD2 | TRBV28 | . | TGTGCCAGCAGTTATCTGGCGGGAGTAGTGTACGAGCAGTACTTC | CASSYLAGVVYEQYF
TRBJ2-2 | 17 | TRBD1 | TRBV19 | . | TGTGCCAGTAGTATTCGACAGGGGGGGGAGTACACCGGGGAGCTGTTTTTT | CASSIRQGGEYTGELFF
TRBJ2-7 | 15 | . | TRBV9 | . | TGTGCCAGCAGCGTAGACGGCAGGGATTCCCTCGAGCAGTACTTC | CASSVDGRDSLEQYF
TRBJ1-6 | 16 | . | TRBV19 | . | TGTGCCAGTAGTATCCGGGGGGACCCCTATAATTCACCCCTCCACTTT | CASSIRGDPYNSPLHF
TRBJ1-3 | 15 | TRBD1 | TRBV7-9 | few | TGTGCCAGCAGCTTCGGGACAGCCTCTGGAAACACCATATATTTT | CASSFGTASGNTIYF
TRBJ2-3 | 16 | TRBD2 | TRBV7-9 | many | TGTGCCAGCAGCTTAGGTATGCGGGAGTACACAGATACGCAGTATTTT | CASSLGMREYTDTQYF
TRBJ2-2 | 16 | TRBD2 | TRBV9 | . | TGTGCCAGCAGCGTATTTAGTAGCGGGAGGGCCAAGGAGCTGTTTTTT | CASSVFSSGRAKELFF
TRBJ1-4 | 13 | . | TRBV28 | . | TGTGCCACACAGTACACAGCTAATGAAAAACTGTTTTTT | CATQYTANEKLFF
TRBJ1-1 | 13 | . | TRBV9 | . | TGTGCCAGCAGCGTAGATGGGGGGGCCGCAGCTTTCTTT | CASSVDGGAAAFF
TRBJ2-1 | 16 | TRBD2 | TRBV19 | once | TGTGCCAGTAGTACCGTAGCGGGAGGGCCTATGGATGAGCAGTTCTTC | CASSTVAGGPMDEQFF
TRBJ2-5 | 15 | . | TRBV4-3 | . | TGCGCCAGCAGCCAAGTTTTTCGCGAGAAAGAGACCCAGTACTTC | CASSQVFREKETQYF
TRBJ2-3 | 17 | TRBD1 | TRBV2 | few | TGTGCCAGCAGCGAACCTGGGACAGGGAGGATGTTTGATACGCAGTATTTT | CASSEPGTGRMFDTQYF
TRBJ2-7 | 15 | TRBD2 | TRBV15 | . | TGTGCCACCAGCAGAGAAGGGTTAGCGGGAGATGAGCAGTACTTC | CATSREGLAGDEQYF
TRBJ2-1 | 15 | TRBD2 | TRBV27 | . | TGTGCCAGCAGTACCGGGACTAGACCGTACAATGAGCAGTTCTTC | CASSTGTRPYNEQFF
TRBJ2-7 | 12 | . | TRBV10-3 | . | TGTGCCATCAGTAACGCCCAGTTCGAGCAGTACTTC | CAISNAQFEQYF
TRBJ2-3 | 14 | TRBD2 | TRBV5-4 | . | TGTGCCAGCAGCATAGCGGGTAGCGCAGATACGCAGTATTTT | CASSIAGSADTQYF
TRBJ1-1 | 13 | . | TRBV5-6 | . | TGTGCCAGCAGCCGCCGGGGGGGCACTGAAGCTTTCTTT | CASSRRGGTEAFF
TRBJ2-4 | 13 | . | TRBV5-6 | few | TGTGCCAGCAATTTTGAGGGGGAAAACATTCAGTACTTC | CASNFEGENIQYF